This T cell receptor (beta chain) appears in the sequencing data of a study of cytomegalovirus exposure and HLA in healthy donors. Primers for the PCR totalled 60 Vbeta and 13 Jbeta. Clones were read by immunoSEQ multiplex PCR, and TCRdb kept only the in-frame ones, dropping some. The sample records roughly 250,000 clones, more than 55% being singletons. CDR3 length: 14 residues. Germline-derived CDR1 and CDR2 are SGHNT and YENEEA. Trimming pared 5 bases from V and 8 bases from J, leaving 18 bases between. Sample: PBMCs. The TCR was taken from a female donor in good health and CMV-seronegative. The chain has TRBV11-3 and TRBJ1-2; weak D call: TRBD1 (6 bases). CDR3 protein: CASSMSQGREGYTF. The CDR3 DNA reads TGTGCCAGCAGCATGTCACAGGGTCGCGAGGGCTACACCTTC.